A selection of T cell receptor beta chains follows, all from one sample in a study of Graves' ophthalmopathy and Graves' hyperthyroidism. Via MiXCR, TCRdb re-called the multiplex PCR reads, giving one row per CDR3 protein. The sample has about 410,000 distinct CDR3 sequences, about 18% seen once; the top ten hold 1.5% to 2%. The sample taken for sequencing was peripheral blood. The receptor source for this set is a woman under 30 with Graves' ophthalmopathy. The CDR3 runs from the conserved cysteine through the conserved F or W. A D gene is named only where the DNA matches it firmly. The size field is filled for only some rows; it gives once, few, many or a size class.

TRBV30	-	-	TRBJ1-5	TGTGCCTGGAGTGCCGAGCGGAACCGGCCCCAGCATTTT	CAWSAERNRPQHF
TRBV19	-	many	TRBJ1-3	TGTGCCTGTAGTATGCTCGGGGAACCTGGAAACACCATATATTTT	CACSMLGEPGNTIYF
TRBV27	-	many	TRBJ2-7	TGTGCCAGCAGTTTATCCTCCGGCGACGGTCCCTCCTACGAGCAGTACTTC	CASSLSSGDGPSYEQYF
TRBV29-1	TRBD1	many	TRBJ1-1	TGCAGCGTTGCTCATACAGGGGATAGGGGAGCTTTCTTT	CSVAHTGDRGAFF
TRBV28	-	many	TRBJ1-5	TGTGCCAGCAGTACAACCGGGCCCACACTTTATAGCAATCAGCCCCAGCATTTT	CASSTTGPTLYSNQPQHF
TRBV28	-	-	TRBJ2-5	TGTGCCAGCAGTTCACCTCCGACAGGTCGGGAGACCCAGTACTTC	CASSSPPTGRETQYF
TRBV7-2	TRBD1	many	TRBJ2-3	TGTGCCAGCAGCTTAGCAGGGGGCGGTGGCACAGATACGCAGTATTTT	CASSLAGGGGTDTQYF
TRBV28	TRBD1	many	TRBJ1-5	TGTGCCAGCAGTACCACAGGGGGGGAAAGTCAGCCCCAGCATTTT	CASSTTGGESQPQHF
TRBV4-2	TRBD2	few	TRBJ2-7	TGTGCCAGCAGCCAAGTAGTCGGGAGGTCCTACGAGCAGTACTTC	CASSQVVGRSYEQYF
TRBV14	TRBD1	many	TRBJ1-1	TGTGCCAGCAGCCCCGGACAGGGAGAAGCCGTGAACACTGAAGCTTTCTTT	CASSPGQGEAVNTEAFF
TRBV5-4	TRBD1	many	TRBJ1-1	TGTGCCAGCAGCTTGGCTCTGCAGGGGGAGGGGACTGAAGCTTTCTTT	CASSLALQGEGTEAFF
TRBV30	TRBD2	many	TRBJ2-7	TGTGCCTGGGCCGTAGCGGGGGGGCCGAACTACGAGCAGTACTTC	CAWAVAGGPNYEQYF
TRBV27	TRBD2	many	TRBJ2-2	TGTGCCAGCAATTTCGGGGGACTAGCGGGGGATAAGAACACCGGGGAGCTGTTTTTT	CASNFGGLAGDKNTGELFF
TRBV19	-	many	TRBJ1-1	TGTGTCAGTAGTCTTCAGGGAAACACTGAAGCTTTCTTT	CVSSLQGNTEAFF
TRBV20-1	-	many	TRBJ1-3	TGCAGTGCCGTCGCTGGGGTCTCGGGAAACACCATATATTTT	CSAVAGVSGNTIYF
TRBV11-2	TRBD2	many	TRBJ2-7	TGTGCCAGCAGCCCCGAGGCCTTCCGGGCTAGCGGGAGCGACGAGCAGTACTTC	CASSPEAFRASGSDEQYF
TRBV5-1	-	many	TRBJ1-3	TGCGCCAGCAGCTTGATACCCGGGACTCGGAGCCGCTCTGGAAACACCATATATTTT	CASSLIPGTRSRSGNTIYF
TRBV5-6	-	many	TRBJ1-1	TGTGCCAGCAGCTCCCGGACAGTGGAAATTGCTAACACTGAAGCTTTCTTT	CASSSRTVEIANTEAFF
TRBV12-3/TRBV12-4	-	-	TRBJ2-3	TGTGCCAGCAGTAGCACTAGCTACACAGATACGCAGTATTTT	CASSSTSYTDTQYF
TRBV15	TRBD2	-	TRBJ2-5	TGTGCCACCAGCGGTTCGCTAGCGGGGGGTCAAGAGACCCAGTACTTC	CATSGSLAGGQETQYF
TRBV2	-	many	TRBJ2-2	TGTGCCAGCAGCCGGGACAAGGTAGCGAACACCGGGGAGCTGTTTTTT	CASSRDKVANTGELFF
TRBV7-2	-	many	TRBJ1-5	TGTGCCAGCAGCTTAGCCCCGGGACAACTTGATCAGCCCCAGCATTTT	CASSLAPGQLDQPQHF
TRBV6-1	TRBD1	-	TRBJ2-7	TGTGCCAGCAGCCGGACCTCCGGGACAGAAGCCTACGAGCAGTACTTC	CASSRTSGTEAYEQYF
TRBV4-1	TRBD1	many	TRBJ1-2	TGCGCCAGCAGCCACACCGGGACAGGGACTGGCTACACCTTC	CASSHTGTGTGYTF
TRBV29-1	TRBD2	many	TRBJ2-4	TGCAGCGTTGAGGTCAGCGGGGCCCAAAACATTCAGTACTTC	CSVEVSGAQNIQYF
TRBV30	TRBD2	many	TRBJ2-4	TGTGCCTGGAGTGTCCTGGGGGGGATGTACGGTCAGTACTTC	CAWSVLGGMYGQYF
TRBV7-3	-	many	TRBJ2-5	TGTGCCAGCAGCCAAGGAGGAGGGGCACAAGAGACCCAGTACTTC	CASSQGGGAQETQYF
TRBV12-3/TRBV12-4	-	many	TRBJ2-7	TGTGCCAGCAGTCCCCAGGGGAACTACGAGCAGTACTTC	CASSPQGNYEQYF
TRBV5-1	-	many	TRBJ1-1	TGCGCCAGCAGCTTGGGGCCCGTCACCCCCTTGAACACTGAAGCTTTCTTT	CASSLGPVTPLNTEAFF
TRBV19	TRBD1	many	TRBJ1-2	TGTGCCAGTAGTATAGTGGACAGGAGCGTGGATGGCTACACCTTC	CASSIVDRSVDGYTF
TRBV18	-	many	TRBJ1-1	TGTTCCAGCTCACCACCCAACCACGGGGATAACACTGAAGCTTTCTTT	CSSSPPNHGDNTEAFF
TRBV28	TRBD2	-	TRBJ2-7	TGTGCCACCAAATCTCTAGCGGGCCCCCCGCAAAACTACGTGCAGTACTTC	CATKSLAGPPQNYVQYF
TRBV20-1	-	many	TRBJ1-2	TGCAGTGCTTTCGGACAGTCCCCCGGCTACACCTTC	CSAFGQSPGYTF
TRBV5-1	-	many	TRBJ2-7	TGCGCCAGCAGCTTGGGCCTTGACTACGAGCAGTACTTC	CASSLGLDYEQYF
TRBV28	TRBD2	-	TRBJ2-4	TGTGCCAGCAGCTACCCGGGAGGTTACATTCAGTACTTC	CASSYPGGYIQYF
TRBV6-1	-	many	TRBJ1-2	TGTGCCAGTAGAACACAGGGAATTGGCTACACCTTC	CASRTQGIGYTF
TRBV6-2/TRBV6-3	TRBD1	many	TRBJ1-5	TGTGCCAGCAGGGCGGGACAGGGAAATCAGCCCCAGCATTTT	CASRAGQGNQPQHF
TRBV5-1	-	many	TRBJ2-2	TGCGCCAGCAGCTTGCAGGGGCGGCTAGACGGGGAGCTGTTTTTT	CASSLQGRLDGELFF
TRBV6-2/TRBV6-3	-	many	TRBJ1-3	TGTGCCAGCAGGAGGACTTGGACTGGAAACACCATATATTTT	CASRRTWTGNTIYF
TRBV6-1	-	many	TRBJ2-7	TGTGCCAGCAGTGAACAGGTGAACTACGAGCAGTACTTC	CASSEQVNYEQYF
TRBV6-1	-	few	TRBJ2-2	TGTGCCAGCAGACCTTACCGAAACACCGGGGAGCTGTTTTTT	CASRPYRNTGELFF
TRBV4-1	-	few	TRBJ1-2	TGCGCCAGCAGCCAAGATCAGGGGTCTAACTATGGCTACACCTTC	CASSQDQGSNYGYTF
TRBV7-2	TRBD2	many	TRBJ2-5	TGTGCCAGCGGTAGTGCCCAGGAGGGAGGGCAAGAGACCCAGTACTTC	CASGSAQEGGQETQYF
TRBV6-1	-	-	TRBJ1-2	TGTGCCAGCAGTGAAAGGGGGAGAGTTGGCTACACCTTC	CASSERGRVGYTF
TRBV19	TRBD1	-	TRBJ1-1	TGTGCCAGTAAACCCAGGACAGGGCTGAACACTGAAGCTTTCTTT	CASKPRTGLNTEAFF
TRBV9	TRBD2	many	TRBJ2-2	TGTGCCAGCAGCGCGACCGGGACTAGCGCTTTTGGGGAGCTGTTTTTT	CASSATGTSAFGELFF
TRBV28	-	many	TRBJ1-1	TGTGCCAGCAGTTTTCGGGGAGCGGCTGAAGCTTTCTTT	CASSFRGAAEAFF
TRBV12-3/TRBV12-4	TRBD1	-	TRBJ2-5	TGTGCCAGCAGCACTGGAGGGGGACAGGGGTACGAGACCCAGTACTTC	CASSTGGGQGYETQYF
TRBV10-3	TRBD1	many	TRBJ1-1	TGTGCCATCAGTGAGTCGACAGGGGACGCTGAAGCTTTCTTT	CAISESTGDAEAFF
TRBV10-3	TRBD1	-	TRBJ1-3	TGTGCCATCAGTGATCAGGGACAGGGGGCTGGAAACACCATATATTTT	CAISDQGQGAGNTIYF
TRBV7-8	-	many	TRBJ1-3	TGTGCCAGCAGAGAAGGATTGGCCCGCTCTGGAAACACCATATATTTT	CASREGLARSGNTIYF
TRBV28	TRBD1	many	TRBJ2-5	TGTGCCAGCAGTTCCCCCCGGACAGGGGCCCGGGAGACCCAGTACTTC	CASSSPRTGARETQYF
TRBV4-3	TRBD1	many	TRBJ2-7	TGCGCCAGCAGCCCTGGACAGGGCCTTCGAGGGGAGCAGTACTTC	CASSPGQGLRGEQYF
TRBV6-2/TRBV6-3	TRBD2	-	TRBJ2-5	TGTGCCAGCGCGAGGGGAGGGACTAGCGGAGAGACCCAGTACTTC	CASARGGTSGETQYF